These 18 T cell receptor beta chains share one sample of origin, sequenced in a study of blood T cell repertoires in COVID-19. The method was immunoSEQ multiplex PCR; TCRdb's version includes in-frame clones alone and lacks a portion of them. Of around 280,000 clones in the sample, around 87% were seen once. Sample: peripheral blood. The receptors were sampled from a woman aged 25 to 45 who had recovered from COVID-19.

V gene TRBV9 combines with J gene TRBJ2-1, with D uncertain. Germline V gene sequence: CDR1 SGDLS, CDR2 YYNGEE. The CDR3 totals 12 residues. The ends were cut back, 1 base at V and 9 bases at J, with 8 bases in the middle. The CDR3 sequence: CASSVTVAEQFF. CDR3 coding DNA: TGTGCCAGCAGCGTAACAGTGGCTGAGCAGTTCTTC.

This sequence joins TRBV27 and TRBJ2-7; 9 nucleotides line up with TRBD2. This CDR3 contains 15 residues. From germline, CDR1 is MNHEY and CDR2 SMNVEV (reference sequence). V was pared by 1 base and J by 7 bases, with 8 bases of the junction left unmatched. CDR3 nucleotides: TGTGCCAGCAGTTTATTGCGGGAGGGCCTAAAAGAGCAGTACTTC. Translation: CASSLLREGLKEQYF.

The chain recombines TRBV5-6 with TRBJ2-1; 10 bases are a match to TRBD2. The trim removed 2 bases at V and 8 bases at J, leaving 7 bases unmatched. Germline V gene lookup returns CDR1 SGHDT and CDR2 YYEEEE. This CDR3 contains 15 residues. The CDR3 nucleotides are TGTGCCAGCAGCTTAAAGCGGGGGGGAGTCCATGAGCAGTTCTTC. It codes for CASSLKRGGVHEQFF.

The chain combines TRBV19 with TRBJ2-7, with a possible D match to TRBD2 (6 bases). The V gene's germline CDR1 is LNHDA and CDR2 SQIVND (reference sequence). V lost 5 bases and J 0 bases, leaving 17 bases between the germline ends. The CDR3 has 16 residues. The DNA for the CDR3 is TGTGCCAGTAGTCCGGGGTGGGGGGAGCTCTCCTACGAGCAGTACTTC. It is translated as CASSPGWGELSYEQYF.

This clone was detected only a few times. The gene calls are TRBV19 and TRBJ1-3; 7 nucleotides line up with TRBD1. V lost 3 bases, J lost 2 bases, and 1 base stayed unmatched. This CDR3 comprises 14 residues. In germline, CDR1 is LNHDA, CDR2 SQIVND (reference sequence). This chain's CDR3 is CASSIGTAGNTIYF. CDR3 nucleotides: TGTGCCAGTAGTATCGGGACAGCTGGAAACACCATATATTTT.

V and J are TRBV30 and TRBJ2-4, with D perhaps TRBD1 (6 bases). V was shortened by 3 bases and J by 7 bases, with 13 bases between the two germline ends. Germline assignment: CDR1 GTSNPN and CDR2 SVGIG (reference sequence). This CDR3 comprises 13 residues. CDR3 in DNA: TGTGCCTGGAGGGACAGAGGCGAGAACATTCAGTACTTC. Its translation is CAWRDRGENIQYF. The entire variable domain, with the rest obtained from reference TRBV30 and TRBJ2-4, is as follows: SQTIHQWPATLVQPVGSPLSLECTVEGTSNPNLYWYRQAAGRGLQLLFYSVGIGQISSEVPQNLSASRPQDRQFILSSKKLLLSDSGFYLCAWRDRGENIQYFGAGTRLSVL.

The V and J genes are TRBV27 and TRBJ1-2, with D perhaps TRBD1 (5 bases). Germline CDR1 reads MNHEY; CDR2 reads SMNVEV (reference sequence). V shed 3 bases and J shed 4 bases, with 15 bases lying between them. This CDR3 comprises 15 residues. CDR3: CASSFSSDMVYGYTF. CDR3 nucleotides: TGTGCCAGCAGTTTTTCCTCGGACATGGTCTATGGCTACACCTTC.

This chain connects TRBV25-1 to TRBJ2-5; 12 nucleotides line up with TRBD2. The germline CDR1 and CDR2 sequences are MGHDK and SYGVNS. V shed 6 bases, J shed 1 base, and the junction held 9 bases outside the gene matches. This CDR3 contains 17 residues. The CDR3 loop is CASSPLAGGFFQETQYF. The CDR3 region has the DNA TGTGCCAGCAGCCCACTAGCGGGGGGCTTTTTCCAAGAGACCCAGTACTTC.

V is TRBV28 and J is TRBJ2-7; D call uncertain. The CDR3 has 10 residues. V lost 3 bases, J lost 9 bases, and 6 bases lay in between. Germline V gives CDR1 MDHEN, CDR2 SYDVKM. CDR3 residues: CASSFGGQYF. CDR3 in DNA: TGTGCCAGCAGTTTCGGTGGGCAGTACTTC.

This clone appeared once. The gene calls are TRBV27 and TRBJ2-7; D gene ambiguous. V dropped 0 bases and J dropped 2 bases, with 14 bases sitting between them. The CDR3 spans 16 residues. Germline CDR1 and CDR2: MNHEY and SMNVEV (reference sequence). The CDR3 DNA is TGTGCCAGCAGTTTATCGAGCGATTACCGAACCTACGAGCAGTACTTC. Translating it yields CASSLSSDYRTYEQYF.

CDR3 region: CASSPEGVHEQYF. The CDR3 DNA sequence: TGTGCCAGTAGTCCCGAGGGGGTCCACGAGCAGTACTTC. The chain uses TRBV19 and TRBJ2-7; TRBD1 might be the D (6 bases). CDR1 is LNHDA, CDR2 SQIVND, per germline (reference sequence). V was pared by 5 bases and J by 5 bases, with 13 bases between. The CDR3 loop spans 13 amino acids.

The CDR3 here is CARWGATSGNKSYEQYF. CDR3 bases: TGTGCCAGATGGGGGGCAACCAGCGGGAATAAGTCCTACGAGCAGTACTTC. The gene calls are TRBV19 and TRBJ2-7; D may be TRBD2 (7 bases). Looked up from germline, CDR1 is LNHDA and CDR2 is SQIVND (reference sequence). The CDR3 runs 17 residues. V gave up 9 bases and J gave up 1 base, with 25 bases separating them.

This sequence joins TRBV7-2 and TRBJ1-5; 7 positions agree with TRBD1. Trimming cost V 6 bases and J 3 bases; bases outside gene matches: 5. There are 14 residues in the CDR3. The V gene's germline CDR1 is SGHTA and CDR2 FQGNSA. CDR3 in DNA: TGTGCCAGCAGTCTCGACAGGGACAATCAGCCCCAGCATTTT. Translating it yields CASSLDRDNQPQHF.

V gene TRBV24-1 combines with J gene TRBJ2-3, with 15 bases lining up with TRBD2. The CDR3 runs to 16 residues. Per the germline V gene, CDR1 is KGHDR and CDR2 is SFDVKD. The V gene end was trimmed by 8 bases and the J gene end by 7 bases; junction bases not matched to a gene: 9. The CDR3 region has the DNA TGTGCCACCAACGGACTAGCGGGAGGGCCTTATAATACGCAGTATTTT. It encodes CATNGLAGGPYNTQYF.

The chain recombines TRBV12-3 or TRBV12-4 with TRBJ1-1; TRBD1 matches 8 bases. The CDR3 is 13 residues long. Unmatched junction bases numbered 4, after V lost 6 bases and J lost 4 bases. The CDR3 loop is CASSYTGGTEAFF. CDR3 DNA sequence: TGTGCCAGCAGCTATACAGGGGGCACTGAAGCTTTCTTT.

J is TRBJ2-1 and V is TRBV4-3; D is undetermined. Trimming cost V 1 base and J 2 bases, with 12 bases left between them. The CDR3 is made up of 16 amino acids. CDR1 is LGHNA and CDR2 is YSLEER in the germline V gene. In DNA form, the CDR3 reads TGCGCCAGCAGCCAAGGGGCCACGCAACCCTACAATGAGCAGTTCTTC. As protein: CASSQGATQPYNEQFF.

In the case of this clone: Different DNA sequences within this sample yield the same CDR3. The chain carries TRBV7-2 and TRBJ2-3; no definite D call. The CDR3 has 14 amino acids. The germline V and J ends were trimmed by 1 base and 3 bases, with 8 bases remaining between them. Per germline, CDR1 SGHTA and CDR2 FQGNSA. CDR3 DNA sequence: TGTGCCAGCAGCTTAGGCCAGGCAACAGATACGCAGTATTTT. It translates to CASSLGQATDTQYF. Complete variable domain (other parts from reference TRBV7-2 and TRBJ2-3): GAGVSQSPSNKVTEKGKDVELRCDPISGHTALYWYRQSLGQGLEFLIYFQGNSAPDKSGLPSDRFSAERTGGSVSTLTIQRTQQEDSAVYLCASSLGQATDTQYFGPGTRLTVL.

This clone was seen only once. The gene calls are TRBV6-5 and TRBJ1-5; D might be TRBD1 (5 bases). This CDR3 is 13 amino acids long. V lost 2 bases and J 7 bases, leaving 9 bases between the germline ends. Germline values: CDR1 MNHEY, CDR2 SVGAGI. The CDR3 DNA reads as TGTGCCAGCAGTTACCTGGGGGGGCAGCCCCAGCATTTT. Its protein is CASSYLGGQPQHF.